This T cell receptor beta chain is drawn from a study of blood T cells in healthy people across ages. About this clonotype: Its antigen is as yet unknown.

Germline CDR1 reads DFQATT; CDR2 reads SNEGSKA (reference sequence). This CDR3 contains 16 residues. A second PCR of roughly 7 to 11 cycles used a sample-barcoded 5' primer and a J-beta primer mix. A single record per CDR3 protein comes from TCRdb applying MiXCR to the 5' RACE reads. This table has about 940,000 distinct CDR3 sequences, around 48% appearing once. General observations from the study: Investigators treated diversity estimates from one million T cells as underestimates.

This TCR was sampled from a man between 25 and 39 years old in good health. The chain links TRBV20-1 to TRBJ2-4, with D unclear. The J call is in doubt because the DNA end fits TRBJ2-5 better. Input material: blood. The CDR3 loop reads CSARDGSGGRSQTQYF. The CDR3 nucleotides are TGCAGTGCTAGAGATGGGTCGGGTGGGCGATCCCAGACCCAGTACTTC.